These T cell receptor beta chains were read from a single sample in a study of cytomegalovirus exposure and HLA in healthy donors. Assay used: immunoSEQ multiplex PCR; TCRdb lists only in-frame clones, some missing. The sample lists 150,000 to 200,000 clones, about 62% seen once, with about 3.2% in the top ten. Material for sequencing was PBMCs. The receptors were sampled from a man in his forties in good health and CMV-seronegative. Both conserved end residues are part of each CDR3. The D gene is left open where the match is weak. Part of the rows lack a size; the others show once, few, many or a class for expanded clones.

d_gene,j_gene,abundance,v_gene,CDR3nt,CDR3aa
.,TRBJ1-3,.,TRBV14,TGTGCCAGCACCGCAGGCAGGCACTCTGGAAACACCATATATTTT,CASTAGRHSGNTIYF
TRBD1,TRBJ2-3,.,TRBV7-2,TGTGCCAGCAGCCCTCAAGGGACAGCCAGCACAGATACGCAGTATTTT,CASSPQGTASTDTQYF
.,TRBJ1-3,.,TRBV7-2,TGTGCCAGCAGCTTAGGGCCCGGGTCGGGTGGAAACACCATATATTTT,CASSLGPGSGGNTIYF
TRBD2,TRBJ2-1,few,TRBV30,TGTGCCGGACGAGGACTAGCGGGGGGGCCAGGGGAGCAGTTCTTC,CAGRGLAGGPGEQFF
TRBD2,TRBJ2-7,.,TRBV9,TGTGCCAGCAGCGTAGAGCGGGGAGTCGGGTACTTC,CASSVERGVGYF
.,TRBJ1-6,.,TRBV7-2,TGTGCCAGCAGCTTAGCGGGCAGGGGCGAAGTTAGCTCCTATAATTCACCCCTCCACTTT,CASSLAGRGEVSSYNSPLHF
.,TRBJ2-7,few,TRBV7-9,TGTTCCAGCAGCTTAGCTCTAGCCGAAGCCTACGAGCAGTACTTC,CSSSLALAEAYEQYF
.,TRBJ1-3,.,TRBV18,TGTGCCAGCTCACCTTCGCGGGGCAGTGGAAACACCATATATTTT,CASSPSRGSGNTIYF
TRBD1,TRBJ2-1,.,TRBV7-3,TGTGCCAGCAGCCAGGGGGCCCTCAATGAGCAGTTCTTC,CASSQGALNEQFF
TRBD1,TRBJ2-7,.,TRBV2,TGTGCCAGCAAATCTGGCCGGGACAGGGTCCACGAGCAGTACTTC,CASKSGRDRVHEQYF
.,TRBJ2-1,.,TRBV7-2,TGTGCCAGCAGCTTAGCGCTAATAAGGGGGCAGTTCTTC,CASSLALIRGQFF
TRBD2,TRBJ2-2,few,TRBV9,TGTGCCAGCAGCGTAGAAGGACTAGCGGGAGGATGGAACACCGGGGAGCTGTTTTTT,CASSVEGLAGGWNTGELFF
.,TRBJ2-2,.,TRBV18,TGTGCCAGCTCACCAAGAGGACAAAAAGGCACCGGGGAGCTGTTTTTT,CASSPRGQKGTGELFF
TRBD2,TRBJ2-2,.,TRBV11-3,TGTGCCAGCAGTCTAATTAGCGGGAGGGCCAGCGGGGAGCTGTTTTTT,CASSLISGRASGELFF
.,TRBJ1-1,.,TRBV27,TGTGCCAGCATCTCAAGGGACGGATTGGGGGGAACCACTGAAGCTTTCTTT,CASISRDGLGGTTEAFF
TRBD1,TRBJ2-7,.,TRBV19,TGTGCCAGTAGCGACAGGGGGGACTCCTACGAGCAGTACTTC,CASSDRGDSYEQYF
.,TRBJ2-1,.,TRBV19,TGTGCCAGTAGTACACAGATAGGCGATGAGCAGTTCTTC,CASSTQIGDEQFF
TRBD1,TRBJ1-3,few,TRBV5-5,TGTGCCAGCAGCAAGGGACAGGGCAGCTCTGGAAACACCATATATTTT,CASSKGQGSSGNTIYF
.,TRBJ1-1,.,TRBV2,TGTGCCAGCAGGTCAGGAAACACTGAAGCTTTCTTT,CASRSGNTEAFF
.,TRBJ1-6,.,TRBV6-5,TGTGCCAGCAGGGGCAGCTCCTATAATTCACCCCTCCACTTT,CASRGSSYNSPLHF
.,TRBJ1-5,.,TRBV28,TGTGCCAGCAGTTTACGACCGGGGGGCAATCAGCCCCAGCATTTT,CASSLRPGGNQPQHF
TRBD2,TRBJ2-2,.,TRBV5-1,TGCGCCAGTACGACTAGCCGGAACACCGGGGAGCTGTTTTTT,CASTTSRNTGELFF
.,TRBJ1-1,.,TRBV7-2,TGTGCCAGCAGCTTGTGGTATAGCACTGAAGCTTTCTTT,CASSLWYSTEAFF
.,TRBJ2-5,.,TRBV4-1,TGCGCCAGCAGCCAAGATTTTGGGGGGGAGACCCAGTACTTC,CASSQDFGGETQYF
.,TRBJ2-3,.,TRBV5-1,TGCGCCAGCAGCTTTGCGTGGGGAGGCACAGATACGCAGTATTTT,CASSFAWGGTDTQYF
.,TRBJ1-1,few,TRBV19,TGTGCCAGTAGTATGGGTGGGGCAAACACTGAAGCTTTCTTT,CASSMGGANTEAFF